This TCR beta chain originates from a study of blood T cell repertoires in COVID-19. Study background: Samples came from the United States, Italy and Spain, spanning acute and convalescent COVID-19. PBMCs, B-cell-depleted T cells, or T cells provided the cDNA or gDNA that made up the material.

In the original analysis: From reference gene primer amplification, estimates of nucleated cell counts were derived. This table comes from immunoSEQ multiplex PCR, and its TCRdb copy is limited to in-frame clones, with some not included. That table gives V, J and clone size, and the DNA gave D and trimming. The sample consists of around 140,000 clones, about 86% of them appearing once. Trimming at V came to 2 bases and at J to 3 bases, leaving 5 bases not matched to a gene. The CDR3 has 15 amino acids. The germline V gene has CDR1 MNHEY and CDR2 SVGEGT. This chain uses TRBV6-2 or TRBV6-3 with TRBJ2-5; 8 bases match TRBD1. The sample consisted of peripheral blood. The receptor was derived from a human donor in a cohort sampled during active COVID-19. The DNA for the CDR3 is TGTGCCAGCAGTTACACCCCAGGGGGCGAAGAGACCCAGTACTTC. Translation: CASSYTPGGEETQYF.